This T cell receptor (beta chain) was obtained from a study of regulatory T cells in long-lasting Graves disease. This clonotype was seen repeatedly, ten times or more. Specified time point: newly diagnosed GD, antithyroid drugs for less than 3 months. Isolated PBMC RNA provided the starting material for the TCR library. V lost 2 bases and J lost 2; bases outside the gene matches: 4. Germline V CDR1 and CDR2: DFQATT, SNEGSKA (reference sequence). The CDR3 has 14 residues. Relying on iRepertoire HTBI primers and Arm-PCR of CDR3 regions, the team built TCR beta libraries. TCRdb fed the multiplex PCR reads into MiXCR, producing one record per CDR3 protein. The table records about half a million distinct CDR3 sequences, around 12% of them present only once. These data also formed part of another study, on T cells in Graves' hyperthyroidism and ophthalmopathy.

The sequence was obtained from a woman in her 30s with Graves disease. The chain combines TRBV20-1 with TRBJ2-3; 7 bases match TRBD1. The input for sequencing was peripheral blood mononuclear cells (PBMCs), taken at new diagnosis, from a patient treated with antithyroid drugs. The CDR3 loop reads CSARRGLNTDTQYF. For the CDR3, the DNA is TGCAGTGCTAGAAGGGGGCTGAACACAGATACGCAGTATTTT.